This T cell receptor (beta chain) is drawn from a study of post-analysis software for immune sequencing data. Background on the study: Relapsing-remitting, secondary progressive and progressive-relapsing forms of multiple sclerosis all featured among disease courses.

Broader study findings: Multiple sclerosis patients showed significantly lower normalized Chao1 diversity than controls did. Relative to controls, patients had a few TRBV segments at higher frequency, with TRBV5-6, TRBV5-1 and TRBV20-1 among these.

Worth noting for this clonotype: Antigen specificity is unknown.

This CDR3 spans 14 amino acids. CDR1 and CDR2 from the germline V gene are DFQATT and SNEGSKA (reference sequence). Sequencing libraries made from TCR beta cDNA carried unique molecular identifiers. Yield was approximately 500,000 cDNA molecules from around 1 to 10 million T cells. TCRdb independently ran MiXCR on the PCR reads; one entry per CDR3 protein. Here the sample spans some 800,000 distinct CDR3 sequences, around 42% being singletons. This chain uses TRBV20-1 with TRBJ2-4, with 9 bases lining up with TRBD2. With the DNA end fitting TRBJ2-7 better, the J assignment may be wrong. The receptor comes from a girl aged 5-17 years with multiple sclerosis. Sequences were obtained from blood. CDR3 DNA: TGCAGTGCTAGGAGTCTAGCGGGGAATTACGAGCAGTACTTC. Encoded protein: CSARSLAGNYEQYF.